The clone carrying this T cell receptor beta chain appeared many times. The target antigen is unknown. This sample is drawn from a study of T cell repertoires in cytomegalovirus infection. Study overall: Through public TCR beta signatures, both CMV infection and matching HLA type were indicated. Study-level findings and limits: Dominating the ex vivo response were HLA-C-restricted CMV-specific TCR beta clonotypes. Of the TCR beta families, the public ones yielded a cumulative frequency that identified carriers of CMV plus the relevant HLA.

V was shortened by 6 bases and J by 2 bases, with 16 bases between the two germline ends. The CDR3 contains 15 residues. CDR1 and CDR2 from the germline V gene are MNHNS and SASEGT. TCRdb recomputed calls from the reads with MiXCR, one row per CDR3 protein. The data contain 290,000 or so distinct CDR3 sequences, around 10% of them singletons. The sequenced sample consisted of PBMCs. The rearrangement links TRBV6-1 to TRBJ1-2, with unresolved D. The receptor was isolated from a human donor in good health (CMV status not recorded). Some clones in this sample may be carry-over from other donors' samples. CDR3 in amino acids: CASSYIGRTNYGYTF. CDR3 DNA sequence: TGTGCCAGCAGCTATATAGGACGGACGAACTATGGCTACACCTTC.